Below, one TCR beta chain is given with its context. This entry comes from a study of blood T cell repertoires in COVID-19. Study summary: From the United States, Italy and Spain came samples of acute and convalescent COVID-19.

The CDR3 sequence is 15 residues long. Per the germline V gene, CDR1 is LNHDA and CDR2 is SQIVND (reference sequence). Trimming cost V 5 bases and J 3 bases; bases outside gene matches: 5. Libraries were prepared by immunoSEQ multiplex PCR; TCRdb keeps only in-frame clonotypes and omits some of them. In the table there are roughly 150,000 clones, 80% to 90% of which are singletons. The origin of this receptor is a man between 50 and 59 years old who had recovered from COVID-19. V is TRBV19 and J is TRBJ2-1; the match to TRBD2 covers 9 bases. The sequencing sample was made of PBMCs or T cells enriched from blood (not recorded which). The chain's CDR3 is CASSVKAGGYNEQFF. CDR3 in DNA: TGTGCCAGTAGTGTCAAAGCGGGGGGCTACAATGAGCAGTTCTTC.